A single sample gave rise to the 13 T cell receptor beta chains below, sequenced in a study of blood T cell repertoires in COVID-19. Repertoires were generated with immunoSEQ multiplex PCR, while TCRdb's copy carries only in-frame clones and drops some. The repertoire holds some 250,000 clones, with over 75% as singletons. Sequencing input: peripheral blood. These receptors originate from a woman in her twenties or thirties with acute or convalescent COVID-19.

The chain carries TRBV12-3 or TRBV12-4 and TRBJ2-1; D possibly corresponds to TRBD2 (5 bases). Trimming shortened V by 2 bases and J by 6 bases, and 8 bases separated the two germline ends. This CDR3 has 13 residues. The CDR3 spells CASSLMGSNEQFF. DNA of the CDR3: TGTGCCAGCAGTTTAATGGGGAGCAATGAGCAGTTCTTC.

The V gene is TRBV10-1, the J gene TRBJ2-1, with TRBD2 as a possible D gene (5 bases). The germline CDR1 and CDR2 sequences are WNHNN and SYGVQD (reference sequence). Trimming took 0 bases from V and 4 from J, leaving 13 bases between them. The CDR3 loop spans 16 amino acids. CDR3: CASSESTGNIYNEQFF. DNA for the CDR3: TGCGCCAGCAGTGAGTCGACGGGGAACATTTACAATGAGCAGTTCTTC.

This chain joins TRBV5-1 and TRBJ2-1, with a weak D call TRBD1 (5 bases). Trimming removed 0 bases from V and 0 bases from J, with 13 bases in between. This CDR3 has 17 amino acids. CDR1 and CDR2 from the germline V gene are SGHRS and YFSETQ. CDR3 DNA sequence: TGCGCCAGCAGCTTGGGAAGTAGGGGAAGCTCCTACAATGAGCAGTTCTTC. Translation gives CASSLGSRGSSYNEQFF.

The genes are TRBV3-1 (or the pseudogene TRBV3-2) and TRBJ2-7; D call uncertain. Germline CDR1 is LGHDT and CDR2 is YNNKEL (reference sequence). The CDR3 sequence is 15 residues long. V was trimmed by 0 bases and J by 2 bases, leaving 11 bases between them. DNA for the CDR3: TGTGCCAGCAGCCAAGATTTGCGACTCACCTACGAGCAGTACTTC. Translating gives CASSQDLRLTYEQYF.

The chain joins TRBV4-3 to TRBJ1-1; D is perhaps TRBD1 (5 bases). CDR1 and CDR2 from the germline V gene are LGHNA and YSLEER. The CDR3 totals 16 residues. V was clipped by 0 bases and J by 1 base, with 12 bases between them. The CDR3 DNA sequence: TGCGCCAGCAGCCAAGAATGGGGCCTCCCGAACACTGAAGCTTTCTTT. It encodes CASSQEWGLPNTEAFF.

The CDR3 spells CASSPRTRGYEQYF. CDR3 in DNA: TGTGCCAGCAGCCCAAGGACTAGGGGTTACGAGCAGTACTTC. The rearrangement uses TRBV7-6 and TRBJ2-7, with 7 bases lining up with TRBD2. The germline CDR1 and CDR2 sequences are SGHVS and FNYEAQ. There are 14 residues in the CDR3. V was clipped by 5 bases and J by 4 bases; unmatched bases: 8.

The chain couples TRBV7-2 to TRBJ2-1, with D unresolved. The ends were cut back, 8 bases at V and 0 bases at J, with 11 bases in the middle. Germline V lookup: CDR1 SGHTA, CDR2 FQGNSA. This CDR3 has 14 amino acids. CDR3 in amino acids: CASRSPLSYNEQFF. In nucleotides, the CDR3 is TGTGCCAGCCGGAGTCCCCTCTCCTACAATGAGCAGTTCTTC.

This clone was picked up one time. The DNA of the CDR3 is TGTGCCAGTAGTATTGACACTCCGATGGAGACCCAGTACTTC. This encodes CASSIDTPMETQYF. The rearrangement uses TRBV19 and TRBJ2-5; D remains unclear. Germline V gives CDR1 LNHDA, CDR2 SQIVND (reference sequence). The CDR3 is 14 amino acids. With 3 bases removed from V and 5 bases from J, the gap between germline ends came to 13 bases.

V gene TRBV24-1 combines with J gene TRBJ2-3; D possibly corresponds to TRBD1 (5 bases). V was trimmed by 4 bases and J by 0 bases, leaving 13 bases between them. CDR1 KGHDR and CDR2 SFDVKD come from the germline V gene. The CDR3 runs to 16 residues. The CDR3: CATSDTKGYSTDTQYF. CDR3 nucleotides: TGTGCCACCAGTGACACTAAGGGGTATAGCACAGATACGCAGTATTTT.

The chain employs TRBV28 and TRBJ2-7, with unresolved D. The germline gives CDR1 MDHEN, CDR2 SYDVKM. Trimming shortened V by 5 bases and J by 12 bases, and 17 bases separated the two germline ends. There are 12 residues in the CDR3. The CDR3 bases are TGTGCCAGCAGTCCTTTAGCCGGTACGTCGTACTTC. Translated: CASSPLAGTSYF.

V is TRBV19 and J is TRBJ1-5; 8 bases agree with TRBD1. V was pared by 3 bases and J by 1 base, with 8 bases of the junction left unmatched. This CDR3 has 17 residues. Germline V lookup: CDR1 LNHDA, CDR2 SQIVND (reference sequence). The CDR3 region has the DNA TGTGCCAGTAGTATTCCTTATCGACAGGGGAGCAATCAGCCCCAGCATTTT. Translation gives CASSIPYRQGSNQPQHF.

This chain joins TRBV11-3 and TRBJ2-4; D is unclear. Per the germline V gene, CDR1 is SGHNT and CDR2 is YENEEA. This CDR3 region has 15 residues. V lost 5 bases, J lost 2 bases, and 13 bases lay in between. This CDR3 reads CASSPSTSSKNIQYF. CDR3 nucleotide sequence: TGTGCCAGCAGCCCCTCGACATCTTCCAAAAACATTCAGTACTTC.

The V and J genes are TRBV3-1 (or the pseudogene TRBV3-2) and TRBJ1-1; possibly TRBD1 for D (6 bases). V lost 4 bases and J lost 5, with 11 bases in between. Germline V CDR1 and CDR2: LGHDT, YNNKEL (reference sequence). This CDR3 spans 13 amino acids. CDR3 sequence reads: CASSRAGVTEAFF. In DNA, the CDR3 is TGTGCCAGCAGCCGAGCAGGGGTTACTGAAGCTTTCTTT.